Shown below are 9 T cell receptor beta chains from a single sample sequenced in a study of blood T cells in healthy people across ages. A sample-barcoded 5' primer and a J-beta primer mix were used in a second PCR of about 6 to 12 cycles. TCRdb passed the 5' RACE reads through MiXCR, listing each CDR3 protein once. The table includes some 760,000 distinct CDR3 sequences, around 25% detected once. The same data also went into a second study, on T cells of mothers and their children.

Sample: blood. The receptors here all came from a boy between 10 and 17 years old in good health.

The chain uses TRBV7-9 and TRBJ2-1, with D perhaps TRBD2 (5 bases). The J call could be wrong; TRBJ2-7 is a better fit for the DNA end. The germline V gene has CDR1 SEHNR and CDR2 FQNEAQ (reference sequence). This CDR3 region has 15 residues. The CDR3 DNA is TGTGCCAGCAGCTTAGCGGTCGGGGAGAAGGACGAGCAGTACTTC. It codes for CASSLAVGEKDEQYF.

The rearrangement joins TRBV20-1 to TRBJ2-5; 8 nucleotides line up with TRBD1. Germline V gene sequence: CDR1 DFQATT, CDR2 SNEGSKA (reference sequence). V lost 6 bases to trimming and J lost 5 bases; unmatched junction nucleotides: 8. This CDR3 comprises 13 residues. In DNA, the CDR3 is TGCAGTGCCAGGACAGGGTTAAGGGAGACCCAGTACTTC. Translated: CSARTGLRETQYF.

This chain links TRBV13 with TRBJ2-2; D is tentatively TRBD1 or TRBD2 (5 bases each). The CDR3 length is 15 residues. Trimming took off 5 bases at V and 1 base at J, with 11 bases between the two ends. Germline values: CDR1 PRHDT, CDR2 FYEKMQ (reference sequence). CDR3 amino acids: CASSLGRLNTGELFF. CDR3 nucleotides: TGTGCCAGCAGCCTGGGACGGCTGAACACCGGGGAGCTGTTTTTT. The full variable domain, rest sourced from reference TRBV13 and TRBJ2-2, is AAGVIQSPRHLIKEKRETATLKCYPIPRHDTVYWYQQGPGQDPQFLISFYEKMQSDKGSIPDRFSAQQFSDYHSELNMSSLELGDSALYFCASSLGRLNTGELFFGEGSRLTVL.

This clonotype is a singleton in its sample. This sequence joins TRBV6-1 and TRBJ2-7; perhaps TRBD2 as D (5 bases). Per germline, CDR1 MNHNS and CDR2 SASEGT. CDR3 length: 17 amino acids. Between the trimmed V and J ends, which lost 0 bases and 0 bases, there was a span of 15 bases. The CDR3 region has the DNA TGTGCCAGCAGTGAAGCTTCGGGCGGAGGTAGCTCCTACGAGCAGTACTTC. Its protein is CASSEASGGGSSYEQYF.

This clonotype was found a few times. This chain connects TRBV7-9 to TRBJ2-1; 9 bases match TRBD1. Gene TRBJ2-5 matches the end of the DNA better, so the J call may be wrong. The CDR3 is made up of 16 amino acids. CDR1 and CDR2 from the germline V gene are SEHNR and FQNEAQ (reference sequence). CDR3 nucleotides: TGTGCCAGCAGCCTCGGGGGACAGGGATGGGAGGAGACCCAGTACTTC. It is translated as CASSLGGQGWEETQYF.

This clonotype was picked up a small number of times. The rearrangement links TRBV6-2 or TRBV6-3 to TRBJ2-5, with D possibly matching TRBD1 (5 bases). The assigned J gene may be wrong: the sequence end matches TRBJ2-7 better. CDR3 length equals 14 residues. Per the germline V gene, CDR1 is MNHEY and CDR2 is SVGEGT. As DNA, the CDR3 is TGTGCCAGCAGTTACTCAGGGGCCGTCTACGAGCAGTACTTC. This codes for CASSYSGAVYEQYF.

This clonotype was observed many times. The genes are TRBV7-9 and TRBJ2-5, with TRBD2 matching over 10 bases. CDR1 SEHNR and CDR2 FQNEAQ come from the germline V gene (reference sequence). The length of the CDR3 is 16 residues. After removal of 1 base from V and 5 bases from J, the junction contained 7 bases not matched to a gene. DNA for the CDR3: TGTGCCAGCAGCTTAGGGATAGCGGGAGGCATGGAGACCCAGTACTTC. Residues: CASSLGIAGGMETQYF.

This clonotype was seen only a few times. V gene TRBV29-1 combines with J gene TRBJ2-1, with 13 nucleotides matching TRBD2. CDR1 and CDR2 from the germline V gene are SQVTM and ANQGSEA. The CDR3 extends over 17 amino acids. The trim removed 6 bases at V and 1 base at J, leaving 9 bases unmatched. CDR3 DNA: TGCAGCGTAGCCGGGACTAGCGGGATATATTCCTACAATGAGCAGTTCTTC. Its protein product is CSVAGTSGIYSYNEQFF.

The rearrangement links TRBV28 to TRBJ2-4; no clear D gene. Germline V CDR1 and CDR2: MDHEN, SYDVKM. The CDR3 runs 15 residues. The V gene lost 1 base and the J gene lost 8 bases, with 15 bases spanning the gap. This CDR3 is CASSLYGALMDIQYF. CDR3 coding DNA: TGTGCCAGCAGTTTATATGGAGCCCTCATGGACATTCAGTACTTC.